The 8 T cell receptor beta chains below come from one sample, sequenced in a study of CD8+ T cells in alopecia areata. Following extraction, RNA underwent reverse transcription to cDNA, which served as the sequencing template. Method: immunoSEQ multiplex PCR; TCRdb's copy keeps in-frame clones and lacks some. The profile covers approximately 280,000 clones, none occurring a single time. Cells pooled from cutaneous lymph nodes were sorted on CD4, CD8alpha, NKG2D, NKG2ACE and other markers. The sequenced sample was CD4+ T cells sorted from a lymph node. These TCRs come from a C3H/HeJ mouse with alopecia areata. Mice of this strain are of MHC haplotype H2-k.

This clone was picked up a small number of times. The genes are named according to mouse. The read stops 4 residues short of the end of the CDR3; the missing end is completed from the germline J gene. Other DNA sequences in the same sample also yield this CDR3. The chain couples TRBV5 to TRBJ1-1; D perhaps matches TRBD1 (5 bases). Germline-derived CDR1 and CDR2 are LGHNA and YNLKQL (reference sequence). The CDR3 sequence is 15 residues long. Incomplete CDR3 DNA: TGTGCCAGCAGCCAAGAGGGACTGGGGGGTGGA. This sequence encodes CASSQEGLGGG. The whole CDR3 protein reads CASSQEGLGGGEVFF.

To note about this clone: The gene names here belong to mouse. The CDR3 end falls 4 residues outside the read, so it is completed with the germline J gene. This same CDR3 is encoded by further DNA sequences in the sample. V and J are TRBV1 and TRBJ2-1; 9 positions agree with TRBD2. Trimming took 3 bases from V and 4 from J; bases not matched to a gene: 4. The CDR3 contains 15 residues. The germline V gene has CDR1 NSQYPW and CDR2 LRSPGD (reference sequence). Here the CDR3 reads CTCSAPLGGYAEQFF. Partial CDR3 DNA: TGCACCTGCAGTGCCCCACTGGGGGGTTATGCT.

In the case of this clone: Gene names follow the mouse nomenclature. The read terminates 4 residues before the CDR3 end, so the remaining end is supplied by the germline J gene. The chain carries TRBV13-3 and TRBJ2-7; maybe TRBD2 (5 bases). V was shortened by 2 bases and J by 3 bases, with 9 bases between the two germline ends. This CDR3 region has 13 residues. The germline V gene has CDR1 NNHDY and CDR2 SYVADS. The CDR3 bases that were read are TGTGCCAGCAGTGACTGGGAGCTCTAT. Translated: CASSDWELY. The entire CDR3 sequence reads CASSDWELYEQYF.

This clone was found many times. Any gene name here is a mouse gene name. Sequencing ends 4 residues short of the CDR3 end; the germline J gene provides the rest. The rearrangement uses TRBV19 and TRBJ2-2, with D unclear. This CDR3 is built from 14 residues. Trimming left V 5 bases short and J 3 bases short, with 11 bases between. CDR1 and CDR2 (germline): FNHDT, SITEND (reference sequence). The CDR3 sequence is CASSPGRDTGQLYF. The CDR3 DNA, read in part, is TGTGCCAGCAGCCCCGGAAGGGACACCGGG.

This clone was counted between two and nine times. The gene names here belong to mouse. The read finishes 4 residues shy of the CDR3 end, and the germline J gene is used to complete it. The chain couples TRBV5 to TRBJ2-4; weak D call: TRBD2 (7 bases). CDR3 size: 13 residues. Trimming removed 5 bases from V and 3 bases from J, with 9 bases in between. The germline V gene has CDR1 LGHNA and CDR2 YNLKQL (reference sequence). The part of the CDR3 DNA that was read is TGTGCCAGCAGCGTGGGGGGCCAAAAC. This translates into CASSVGGQN. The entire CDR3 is CASSVGGQNTLYF.

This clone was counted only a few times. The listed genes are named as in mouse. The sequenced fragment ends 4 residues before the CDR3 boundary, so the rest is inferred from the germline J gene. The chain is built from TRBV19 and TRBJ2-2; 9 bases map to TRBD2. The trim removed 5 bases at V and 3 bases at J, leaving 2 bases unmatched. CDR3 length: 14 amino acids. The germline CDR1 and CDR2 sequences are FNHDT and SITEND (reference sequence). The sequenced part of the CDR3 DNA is TGTGCCAGCAGGCACTGGGGGGACACCGGG. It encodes CASRHWGDTG. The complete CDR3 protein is CASRHWGDTGQLYF.

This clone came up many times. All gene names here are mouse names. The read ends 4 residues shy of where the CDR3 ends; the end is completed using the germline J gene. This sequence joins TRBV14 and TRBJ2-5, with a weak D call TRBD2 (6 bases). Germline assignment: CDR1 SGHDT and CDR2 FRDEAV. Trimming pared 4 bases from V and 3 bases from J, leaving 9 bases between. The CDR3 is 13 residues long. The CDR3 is CASSAGEQDTQYF. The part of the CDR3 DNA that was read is TGTGCCAGCAGTGCTGGGGAACAAGAC. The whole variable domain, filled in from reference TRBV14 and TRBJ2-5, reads EAGVTQSPRYAVLQEGQAVSFWCDPISGHDTLYWYQQPRDQGPQLLVYFRDEAVIDNSQLPSDRFSAVRPKGTNSTLKIQSAKQGDTATYLCASSAGEQDTQYFGPGTRLLVL.

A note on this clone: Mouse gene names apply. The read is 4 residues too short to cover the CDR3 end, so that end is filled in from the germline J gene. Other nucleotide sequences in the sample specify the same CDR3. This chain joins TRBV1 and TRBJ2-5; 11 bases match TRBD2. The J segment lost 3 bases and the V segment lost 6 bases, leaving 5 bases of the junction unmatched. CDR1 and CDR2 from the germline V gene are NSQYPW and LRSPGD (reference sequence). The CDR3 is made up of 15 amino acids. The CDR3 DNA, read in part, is TGCACCTGCAGCGTCGACTGGGGGGGGCAAGAC. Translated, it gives CTCSVDWGGQD. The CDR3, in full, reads CTCSVDWGGQDTQYF.